Presented here are 32 T cell receptor beta chains from one specimen sequenced in a study of technical replicates of blood from a few donors. TCRdb's table, derived via immunoSEQ multiplex PCR, lists solely in-frame clones and lacks some. The sample gives 55,000 to 65,000 clones, approximately 86% of which show up once; less than 6% is in the top ten. Sample: PBMCs. These receptors came from a human donor in good health. Some clones in this sample may be carry-over from other donors' samples.

CDR3 in DNA: TGTGCCAGCAGCCCGGGAGGGGGAGGAAGGGAGCAGTTCTTC. Encoded protein: CASSPGGGGREQFF. The chain couples TRBV7-3 to TRBJ2-1; 8 bases line up with TRBD2. Germline CDR1 reads SGHTA; CDR2 reads FQGTGA. After removal of 5 bases from V and 10 bases from J, the junction contained 10 bases not matched to a gene. The CDR3 spans 14 residues.

V and J are TRBV4-1 and TRBJ2-1, with 7 positions matching TRBD2. The germline V gene has CDR1 MGHRA and CDR2 YSYEKL. Trimming took 5 bases from V and 5 from J; bases not matched to a gene: 12. This CDR3 comprises 16 residues. The CDR3 coding sequence is TGCGCCAGCAGCGATGTGTCCAGGGACTATAACAATGAGCAGTTCTTC. Protein product: CASSDVSRDYNNEQFF.

The V call is TRBV9, the J call TRBJ2-3; 8 nucleotides align to TRBD2. Per germline, CDR1 SGDLS and CDR2 YYNGEE. J was trimmed by 7 bases and V by 9 bases; bases with no gene match: 19. There are 16 residues in the CDR3. The CDR3 here is CATISGTRHHTNTQYF. The CDR3 DNA sequence: TGTGCCACCATTAGCGGGACCAGACACCACACCAATACGCAGTATTTT.

The V call is TRBV28, the J call TRBJ2-3; 10 bases agree with TRBD2. This CDR3 region has 14 residues. The germline gives CDR1 MDHEN, CDR2 SYDVKM. Here the CDR3 DNA reads TGTGGGACTAGGCTAGCGGGAGACACAGATACGCAGTATTTT. Its translation: CGTRLAGDTDTQYF. Filled out from reference TRBV28 and TRBJ2-3, the complete variable domain reads DVKVTQSSRYLVKRTGEKVFLECVQDMDHENMFWYRQDPGLGLRLIYFSYDVKMKEKGDIPEGYSVSREKKERFSLILESASTNQTSMYLCGTRLAGDTDTQYFGPGTRLTVL.

The chain couples TRBV27 to TRBJ1-3; 7 nucleotides line up with TRBD1. CDR3 size: 16 residues. V dropped 4 bases and J dropped 2; count of bases not matched to a gene: 8. Germline values: CDR1 MNHEY, CDR2 SMNVEV (reference sequence). This chain's CDR3 is CASSSEDRDPGNTIYF. The DNA for the CDR3 is TGTGCCAGCAGTTCCGAAGACAGGGATCCTGGAAACACCATATATTTT.

The V call is TRBV15, the J call TRBJ1-2; 9 bases fit TRBD1. Germline V gene sequence: CDR1 LNHNV, CDR2 YYDKDF (reference sequence). Trimming cost V 3 bases and J 3 bases; bases outside gene matches: 5. This CDR3 comprises 15 residues. This CDR3 is CATSSPRTGDYGYTF. CDR3 DNA sequence: TGTGCCACCAGCAGTCCCCGGACAGGGGACTATGGCTACACCTTC.

CDR3 DNA sequence: TGTGCCAGCAGCAGCACGAGAAATGAGCAGTTCTTC. Translating gives CASSSTRNEQFF. The rearrangement links TRBV7-2 to TRBJ2-1; D is undetermined. CDR3 length equals 12 residues. Looked up from germline, CDR1 is SGHTA and CDR2 is FQGNSA. V was pared by 5 bases and J by 7 bases, with 9 bases between. The variable domain in full, with the rest retrieved from reference TRBV7-2 and TRBJ2-1, is GAGVSQSPSNKVTEKGKDVELRCDPISGHTALYWYRQSLGQGLEFLIYFQGNSAPDKSGLPSDRFSAERTGGSVSTLTIQRTQQEDSAVYLCASSSTRNEQFFGPGTRLTVL.

The chain links TRBV5-1 to TRBJ1-4; 7 bases align to TRBD1. The ends lost 4 bases at V and 4 bases at J; junction bases unmatched: 4. The CDR3 contains 14 residues. Per the germline V gene, CDR1 is SGHRS and CDR2 is YFSETQ. The CDR3 spells CASSPGTVNEKLFF. For the CDR3, the DNA is TGCGCCAGCAGCCCCGGGACAGTTAATGAAAAACTGTTTTTT.

The genes are TRBV14 and TRBJ1-2, with a weak D call TRBD1 (5 bases). CDR1 is SGHDN and CDR2 is FVKESK in the germline V gene. V lost 8 bases and J 8 bases, leaving 15 bases between the germline ends. The CDR3 totals 12 residues. CDR3 sequence (DNA): TGTGCCAGCGCGGAGGGACGAAAAGGCTACACCTTC. Residues: CASAEGRKGYTF.

This chain links TRBV5-1 with TRBJ2-7; D possibly corresponds to TRBD2 (6 bases). The V gene's germline CDR1 is SGHRS and CDR2 YFSETQ. The V end was cut by 6 bases, the J end by 3 bases, with 10 bases between. The CDR3 is 12 residues long. DNA for the CDR3: TGCGCCAGCACCCGCGGGGTCTACGAGCAGTACTTC. Encoded protein: CASTRGVYEQYF.

The V and J genes are TRBV18 and TRBJ2-2; TRBD2 matches 10 bases. The CDR3 has 16 amino acids. The V segment lost 3 bases and the J segment 1 base; nucleotides outside the gene matches: 2. Germline loops: CDR1 KGHSH, CDR2 LQKENI. As DNA, the CDR3 is TGTGCCAGCTCACCGGCTAGCGGGAGGAACACCGGGGAGCTGTTTTTT. It encodes CASSPASGRNTGELFF.

This rearrangement joins TRBV4-3 to TRBJ1-5; 8 bases align to TRBD1. CDR3 length equals 18 residues. V was clipped by 0 bases and J by 0 bases; unmatched bases: 7. Germline lookup yields CDR1 LGHNA and CDR2 YSLEER. The CDR3 DNA sequence: TGCGCCAGCAGCCAAGAGTGGCAGGGGGCTACTAGCAATCAGCCCCAGCATTTT. Translating it yields CASSQEWQGATSNQPQHF.

This rearrangement joins TRBV30 to TRBJ2-3, with TRBD2 matching 7 bases. This CDR3 contains 15 residues. Germline CDR1 is GTSNPN and CDR2 is SVGIG (reference sequence). V lost 8 bases and J lost 0; bases outside the gene matches: 11. CDR3 in amino acids: CARNRAGPSTDTQYF. The CDR3 DNA is TGTGCCCGGAACCGAGCGGGACCCAGCACAGATACGCAGTATTTT.

The chain combines TRBV30 with TRBJ2-1; possible D gene TRBD2, 5 bases. Germline V CDR1 and CDR2: GTSNPN, SVGIG (reference sequence). V was trimmed by 1 base and J by 8 bases, leaving 9 bases between them. The CDR3 is 12 residues long. The CDR3 sequence: CAWSEGVDEQFF. The CDR3 DNA is TGTGCCTGGAGTGAGGGAGTCGATGAGCAGTTCTTC.

The count of this clone is one. This chain connects TRBV7-8 to TRBJ2-2; TRBD2 aligns across 14 bases. Germline CDR1 reads SGHVS; CDR2 reads FQNEAQ. Trimming took 5 bases from V and 1 from J; bases not matched to a gene: 6. The CDR3 is made up of 18 amino acids. CDR3 sequence: CASSPGLAGVGNTGELFF. Here the CDR3 DNA reads TGTGCCAGCAGCCCGGGACTAGCGGGAGTAGGGAACACCGGGGAGCTGTTTTTT.

The J gene is TRBJ1-1, the V gene TRBV6-5; D gene ambiguous. The CDR3 runs 13 residues. Trimming removed 2 bases at V and 1 base at J, with 5 bases between. Germline-derived CDR1 and CDR2 are MNHEY and SVGAGI. CDR3: CASSYQKNTEAFF. In nucleotides, the CDR3 is TGTGCCAGCAGTTACCAGAAGAACACTGAAGCTTTCTTT.

This clone was recorded a few times. The chain carries TRBV5-6 and TRBJ1-1, with 8 nucleotides matching TRBD1. The CDR3 is made up of 16 amino acids. The ends lost 3 bases at V and 5 bases at J; junction bases unmatched: 12. The germline CDR1 and CDR2 sequences are SGHDT and YYEEEE. The DNA of the CDR3 is TGTGCCAGCAGCTCAATTAAGGACAGGGCGAGGACTGAAGCTTTCTTT. Protein: CASSSIKDRARTEAFF.

The genes are TRBV27 and TRBJ1-2; D not certain. CDR1 MNHEY and CDR2 SMNVEV come from the germline V gene (reference sequence). This CDR3 is 14 amino acids long. Trimming removed 3 bases from V and 3 bases from J, with 11 bases in between. CDR3: CASSFSVLDYGYTF. CDR3 DNA sequence: TGTGCCAGCAGTTTTTCTGTACTTGACTATGGCTACACCTTC.

The rearrangement links TRBV7-2 to TRBJ2-4; D ambiguous. Germline CDR1 is SGHTA and CDR2 is FQGNSA. Trimming took 1 base from V and 4 from J, leaving 14 bases between them. The CDR3 runs to 16 residues. This CDR3 is CASSLGWRDGKNIQYF. In nucleotides, the CDR3 is TGTGCCAGCAGCTTAGGATGGAGAGACGGAAAAAACATTCAGTACTTC.

The chain recombines TRBV2 with TRBJ1-6, with TRBD1 as a possible D gene (5 bases). The CDR3 sequence is 14 residues long. From germline, CDR1 is SNHLY and CDR2 FYNNEI. Trimming removed 7 bases at V and 7 bases at J, with 14 bases between. CDR3 coding DNA: TGTGCCAGCACGGATCAGGGAAAGAATTCACCCCTCCACTTT. It specifies CASTDQGKNSPLHF.

V gene TRBV30 combines with J gene TRBJ1-5; 9 bases fit TRBD1. This CDR3 has 13 residues. V gave up 5 bases and J gave up 6 bases; unmatched junction bases: 5. CDR1 and CDR2 from the germline V gene are GTSNPN and SVGIG (reference sequence). DNA of the CDR3: TGTGCCTGGGGGACAGGGAGAGGTCAGCCCCAGCATTTT. Its translation is CAWGTGRGQPQHF.

The chain carries TRBV7-3 and TRBJ2-7; D call uncertain. This CDR3 region has 12 residues. Germline CDR1 is SGHTA and CDR2 is FQGTGA. Trimming left V 11 bases short and J 5 bases short, with 16 bases between. The CDR3 reads CAQEQSPHEQYF. CDR3 DNA: TGTGCCCAGGAACAGTCCCCCCACGAGCAGTACTTC.

V and J are TRBV5-4 and TRBJ2-3; D not resolved. CDR1 is SGHNT, CDR2 YYREEE, per germline (reference sequence). The V gene lost 4 bases and the J gene lost 10 bases, with 19 bases spanning the gap. There are 14 residues in the CDR3. CDR3 protein: CASSATDPGSAQYF. The CDR3 region has the DNA TGTGCCAGCAGCGCGACCGACCCAGGATCGGCGCAGTATTTT.

The V call is TRBV5-5, the J call TRBJ2-7; D remains unclear. Per the germline V gene, CDR1 is SGHKS and CDR2 is YYEKEE (reference sequence). This CDR3 comprises 13 residues. The V and J ends lost 0 bases and 7 bases respectively, with 11 bases between them. The CDR3 here is CASSLGPTWEQYF. In DNA, the CDR3 is TGTGCCAGCAGCTTGGGACCGACTTGGGAGCAGTACTTC.

The CDR3 here is CASSPESGGEQYF. In DNA form, the CDR3 reads TGTGCCAGCAGCCCTGAAAGCGGGGGCGAGCAGTACTTC. The chain combines TRBV7-2 with TRBJ2-7, with 8 nucleotides matching TRBD2. The V gene's germline CDR1 is SGHTA and CDR2 FQGNSA. Trimming cost V 5 bases and J 6 bases; bases outside gene matches: 6. This CDR3 comprises 13 residues.

This clone was observed a single time. This sequence joins TRBV5-6 and TRBJ1-2; D unclear. The CDR3 runs 14 residues. Germline CDR1 SGHDT, CDR2 YYEEEE. The ends were cut back, 2 bases at V and 6 bases at J, with 14 bases in the middle. The chain's CDR3 is CASSFAAMAHGYTF. The DNA of the CDR3 is TGTGCCAGCAGCTTCGCTGCCATGGCCCATGGCTACACCTTC.

The chain links TRBV30 to TRBJ1-2; D is perhaps TRBD1 (5 bases). Germline CDR1 reads GTSNPN; CDR2 reads SVGIG (reference sequence). This CDR3 has 12 residues. V dropped 4 bases and J dropped 3 bases, with 9 bases sitting between them. The CDR3 spells CAWTRGDYGYTF. CDR3 DNA: TGTGCCTGGACACGGGGGGACTATGGCTACACCTTC. Complete variable domain (other parts from reference TRBV30 and TRBJ1-2): SQTIHQWPATLVQPVGSPLSLECTVEGTSNPNLYWYRQAAGRGLQLLFYSVGIGQISSEVPQNLSASRPQDRQFILSSKKLLLSDSGFYLCAWTRGDYGYTFGSGTRLTVV.

The V and J genes are TRBV18 and TRBJ1-1; D ambiguous. Germline V gene sequence: CDR1 KGHSH, CDR2 LQKENI. The CDR3 totals 15 residues. V was trimmed by 0 bases and J by 4 bases, leaving 12 bases between them. CDR3 DNA sequence: TGTGCCAGCTCACCACCTTTTTATCACAGCACTGAAGCTTTCTTT. It codes for CASSPPFYHSTEAFF.

The V call is TRBV7-9, the J call TRBJ2-2; 12 bases are a match to TRBD1. J gave up 3 bases and V 5 bases, and 7 bases lay outside the gene matches. The length of the CDR3 is 17 residues. Germline V CDR1 and CDR2: SEHNR, FQNEAQ (reference sequence). The CDR3 loop is CASSDRDRGLDTGELFF. CDR3 DNA sequence: TGTGCCAGCAGCGACCGGGACAGGGGGCTTGACACCGGGGAGCTGTTTTTT.

The V gene is TRBV7-9, the J gene TRBJ1-2; 7 bases are shared with TRBD1. The junction had 8 bases not matched to a gene; V was cut back by 7 bases and J by 0 bases. Germline lookup yields CDR1 SEHNR and CDR2 FQNEAQ (reference sequence). CDR3 size: 15 residues. The CDR3 bases are TGTGCCAGCAACCCGGACAGGCCGTCTAACTATGGCTACACCTTC. It codes for CASNPDRPSNYGYTF.

The chain has TRBV19 and TRBJ2-7, with 8 bases identical to TRBD1. Germline CDR1 reads LNHDA; CDR2 reads SQIVND (reference sequence). With V trimmed by 5 bases and J by 6 bases, 15 bases remained unmatched. This CDR3 is 16 amino acids long. CDR3 in DNA: TGTGCCAGTAGTTCGAGGACAGGGCGATCGGTCGCCGAGCAGTACTTC. It yields the protein CASSSRTGRSVAEQYF.

The V call is TRBV10-3, the J call TRBJ2-2; D is perhaps TRBD1 (6 bases). Trimming removed 10 bases at V and 3 bases at J, with 12 bases between. The CDR3 consists of 13 residues. Germline V lookup: CDR1 ENHRY, CDR2 SYGVKD. CDR3 residues: CASRDMDTGELFF. CDR3 coding DNA: TGTGCCAGCCGGGACATGGACACCGGGGAGCTGTTTTTT.